This entry is about one TCR beta chain. The sample originates from a study of blood T cell repertoires in COVID-19. Study as a whole: Acute-phase and convalescent COVID-19 samples originated in the United States, Italy and Spain.

Germline V gives CDR1 ENHRY, CDR2 SYGVKD. The CDR3 has 14 residues. After removal of 0 bases from V and 6 bases from J, the junction contained 3 bases not matched to a gene. Authors' methods: The assay estimated nucleated cells by amplifying reference gene primers. Libraries were prepared by immunoSEQ multiplex PCR; TCRdb keeps only in-frame clonotypes and omits some of them. The V and J calls and clone size are taken from that table; D and trimming were inferred from the DNA. The sample has about 190,000 clones; around 89% are singletons. This receptor was taken from a man in his forties or fifties with active or convalescent COVID-19. The sample taken for sequencing was peripheral blood. V and J are TRBV10-3 and TRBJ2-7; 9 bases fit TRBD1. The chain's CDR3 is CAISESMDRGEQYF. In nucleotides, the CDR3 is TGTGCCATCAGTGAGTCCATGGACAGGGGCGAGCAGTACTTC.